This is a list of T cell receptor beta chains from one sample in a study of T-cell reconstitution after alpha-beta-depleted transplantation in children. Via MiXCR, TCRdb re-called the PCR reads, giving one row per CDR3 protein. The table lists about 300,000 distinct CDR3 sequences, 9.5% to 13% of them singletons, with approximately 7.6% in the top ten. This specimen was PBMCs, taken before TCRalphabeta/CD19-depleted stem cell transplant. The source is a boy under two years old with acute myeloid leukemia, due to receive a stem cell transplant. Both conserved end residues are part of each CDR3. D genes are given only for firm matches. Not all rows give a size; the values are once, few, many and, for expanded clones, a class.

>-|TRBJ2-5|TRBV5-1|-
CASSLGRGEAQYF
TGCGCCAGCAGCTTGGGTAGGGGCGAGGCCCAGTACTTC
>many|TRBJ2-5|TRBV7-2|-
CASSSASVQTQYF
TGTGCCAGCAGCTCAGCTAGCGTTCAGACCCAGTACTTC
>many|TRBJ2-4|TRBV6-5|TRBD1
CASSSGTGGSLAKNIQYF
TGTGCCAGCAGTTCCGGGACAGGGGGATCACTAGCCAAAAACATTCAGTACTTC
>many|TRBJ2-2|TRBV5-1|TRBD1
CASSLVPFDRENTGELFF
TGCGCCAGCAGCTTGGTCCCCTTTGACAGGGAGAACACCGGGGAGCTGTTTTTT
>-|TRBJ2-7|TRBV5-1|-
CASSLEVNSYEQYF
TGCGCCAGCAGCTTGGAAGTCAACAGCTACGAGCAGTACTTC
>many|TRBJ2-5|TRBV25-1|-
CASSEFGGQETQYF
TGTGCCAGCAGTGAATTTGGCGGCCAAGAGACCCAGTACTTC
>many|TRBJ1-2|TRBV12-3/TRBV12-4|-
CASSLTTGPYGYTF
TGTGCCAGCAGTCTAACGACAGGACCCTATGGCTACACCTTC
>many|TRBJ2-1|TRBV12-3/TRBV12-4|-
CASSLSRVFDNEQFF
TGTGCCAGCAGTTTAAGCCGGGTTTTTGACAATGAGCAGTTCTTC
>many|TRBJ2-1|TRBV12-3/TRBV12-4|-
CASSRLMGGSSSYNEQFF
TGTGCCAGCAGCCGCCTGATGGGAGGATCTAGCTCCTACAATGAGCAGTTCTTC
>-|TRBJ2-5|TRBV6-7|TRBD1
CAISLPPAGTGVLETQYF
TGTGCCATCAGTTTACCTCCGGCCGGGACAGGGGTTTTGGAGACCCAGTACTTC
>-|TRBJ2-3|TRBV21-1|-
CASPPGLAGTDTQYF
TGTGCCAGTCCTCCGGGACTAGCGGGAACAGATACGCAGTATTTT
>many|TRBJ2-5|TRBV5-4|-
CASSSKQRWPRETQYF
TGTGCCAGCAGCTCCAAACAACGTTGGCCAAGGGAGACCCAGTACTTC
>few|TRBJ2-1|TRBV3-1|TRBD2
CASRSSGGSTNEQFF
TGTGCCAGCAGGTCTAGCGGGGGGTCTACGAATGAGCAGTTCTTC
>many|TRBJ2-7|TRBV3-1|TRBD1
CASSRGQLSYEQYF
TGTGCCAGCAGCCGGGGACAGCTCTCCTACGAGCAGTACTTC
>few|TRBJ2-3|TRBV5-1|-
CASSQGPPRTWATDMQYF
TGCGCCAGCAGCCAAGGACCGCCTCGGACATGGGCCACAGATATGCAGTATTTT
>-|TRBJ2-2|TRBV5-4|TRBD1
CASSPTGESGELFF
TGTGCCAGCAGTCCGACAGGGGAAAGCGGGGAGCTGTTTTTT
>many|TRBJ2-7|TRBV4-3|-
CASSQERGPSDEQYF
TGCGCCAGCAGCCAAGAGCGGGGGCCCTCGGACGAGCAGTACTTC
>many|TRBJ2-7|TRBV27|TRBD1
CASSLEGQGNEQYF
TGTGCCAGCAGTTTAGAGGGACAGGGCAACGAGCAGTACTTC
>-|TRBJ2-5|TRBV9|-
CASSRAGTQYF
TGTGCCAGCTCCCGCGCCGGGACCCAGTACTTC
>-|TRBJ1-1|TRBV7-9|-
CASRGTDEAFF
TGTGCCAGCAGGGGGACGGATGAAGCTTTCTTT
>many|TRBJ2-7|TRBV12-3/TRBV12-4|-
CASSLGGRGTSYEQYF
TGTGCCAGCAGTTTGGGGGGGCGTGGGACAAGCTACGAGCAGTACTTC
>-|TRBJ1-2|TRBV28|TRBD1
CASSSPRQGRSHGYTF
TGTGCCAGCAGTTCCCCCCGACAGGGCCGGTCTCATGGCTACACCTTC
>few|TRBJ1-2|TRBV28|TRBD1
CASSLWAMTGAITNYGYTF
TGTGCCAGCAGTTTATGGGCCATGACAGGGGCTATCACCAACTATGGCTACACCTTC
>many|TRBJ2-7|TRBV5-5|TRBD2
CASSLVLAEGYEQYF
TGTGCCAGCAGCTTGGTACTAGCGGAGGGATACGAGCAGTACTTC
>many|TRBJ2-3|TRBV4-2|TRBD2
CASSQARLAGSTDTQYF
TGTGCCAGCAGCCAAGCTCGACTAGCGGGTAGCACAGATACGCAGTATTTT
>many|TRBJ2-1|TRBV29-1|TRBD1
CSVYPRDRGVDEQFF
TGCAGCGTTTATCCGAGGGACAGGGGCGTGGATGAGCAGTTCTTC
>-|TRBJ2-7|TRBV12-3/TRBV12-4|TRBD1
CASSADRGQRYEQYF
TGTGCCAGCAGTGCCGACAGGGGGCAACGGTACGAGCAGTACTTC
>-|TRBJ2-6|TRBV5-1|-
CASSFDRPPSGANVLTF
TGCGCCAGCAGCTTTGACAGGCCCCCCTCTGGGGCCAACGTCCTGACTTTC
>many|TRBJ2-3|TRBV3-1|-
CASSQYSLNQAVRGTDTQYF
TGTGCCAGCAGCCAATACTCCCTAAACCAGGCCGTCAGGGGCACAGATACGCAGTATTTT
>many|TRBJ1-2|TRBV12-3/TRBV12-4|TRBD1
CASSLEETGMGYTF
TGTGCCAGCAGTTTAGAGGAGACAGGGATGGGCTACACCTTC
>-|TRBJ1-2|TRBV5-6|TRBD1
CASSIRTGFYGYTF
TGTGCCAGCAGCATACGGACAGGGTTCTATGGCTACACCTTC
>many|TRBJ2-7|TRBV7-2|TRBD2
CASSLARLAGAYEQYF
TGTGCCAGCAGCTTAGCGAGGCTAGCGGGAGCCTACGAGCAGTACTTC
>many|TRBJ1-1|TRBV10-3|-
CAISVKGGAFF
TGTGCCATCAGTGTTAAGGGGGGAGCTTTCTTT
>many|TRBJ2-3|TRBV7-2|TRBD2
CASSLANLRLAGSTDTQYF
TGTGCCAGCAGCTTAGCCAACCTTAGACTAGCGGGAAGCACAGATACGCAGTATTTT